This note documents a single TCR beta chain sequence. In the study's own analysis: Researchers report that nucleated cell counts were estimated from reference gene primer amplification. Data came from immunoSEQ multiplex PCR; TCRdb stores just in-frame clones and leaves some out. V and J calls plus clone size are reproduced from that table; the DNA served to infer D and trimming. This table holds approximately 200,000 clones, about 86% found once. The sample comes from a study of blood T cell repertoires in COVID-19. At the level of the study: Researchers got acute and convalescent COVID-19 samples from the United States, Italy and Spain. T cells, B-cell-depleted T cells, or PBMCs supplied cDNA or gDNA.

V was trimmed by 2 bases and J by 3 bases, leaving 11 bases between them. The germline V gene has CDR1 LNHNV and CDR2 YYDKDF (reference sequence). This CDR3 has 15 residues. The chain recombines TRBV15 with TRBJ2-1; D remains ambiguous. The sequence derives from a woman aged 25 to 39 who had recovered from COVID-19. Sequenced sample: peripheral blood. CDR3 protein: CATSRPHSFYNEQFF. CDR3 in DNA: TGTGCCACCAGCAGACCCCACAGTTTCTACAATGAGCAGTTCTTC. Drawing the rest from reference TRBV15 and TRBJ2-1, the complete variable domain is DAMVIQNPRYQVTQFGKPVTLSCSQTLNHNVMYWYQQKSSQAPKLLFHYYDKDFNNEADTPDNFQSRRPNTSFCFLDIRSPGLGDTAMYLCATSRPHSFYNEQFFGPGTRLTVL.